This T cell receptor (beta chain) was identified during a study of blood T cell repertoires in COVID-19. Looking at the study overall: Sources were T cells, B-cell-depleted T cells, or PBMCs; the material itself was cDNA or gDNA.

There are 14 residues in the CDR3. V shed 6 bases and J shed 8 bases, with 15 bases lying between them. Germline CDR1 is SGHNT and CDR2 is YYREEE (reference sequence). The method was immunoSEQ multiplex PCR; TCRdb's version includes in-frame clones alone and lacks a portion of them. Counted here are around 190,000 clones, about 78% occurring once; the ten biggest clones make up around 8.9%. Input material: peripheral blood. The source of this sequence is a woman aged 50 to 65 with active or convalescent COVID-19. The chain recombines TRBV5-4 with TRBJ1-6; D might be TRBD1 (5 bases). CDR3 in amino acids: CASMEGTGDSPLHF. In nucleotides, the CDR3 is TGTGCCAGCATGGAGGGGACGGGTGATTCACCCCTCCACTTT.